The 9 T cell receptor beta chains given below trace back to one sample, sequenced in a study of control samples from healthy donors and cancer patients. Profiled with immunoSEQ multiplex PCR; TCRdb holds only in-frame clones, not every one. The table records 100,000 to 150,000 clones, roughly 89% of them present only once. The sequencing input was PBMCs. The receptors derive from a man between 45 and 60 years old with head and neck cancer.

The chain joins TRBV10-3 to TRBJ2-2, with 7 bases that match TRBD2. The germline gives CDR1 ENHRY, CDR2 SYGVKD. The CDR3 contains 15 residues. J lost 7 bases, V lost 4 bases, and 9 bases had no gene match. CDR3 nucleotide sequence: TGTGCCATCAGTGCCCCCGCGGGGGTCGGCGGGGAGCTGTTTTTT. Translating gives CAISAPAGVGGELFF.

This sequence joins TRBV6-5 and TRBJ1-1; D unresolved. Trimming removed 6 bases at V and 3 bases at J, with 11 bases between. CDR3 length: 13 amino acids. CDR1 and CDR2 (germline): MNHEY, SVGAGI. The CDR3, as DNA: TGTGCCAGCAGAAAGCAGGTACACACTGAAGCTTTCTTT. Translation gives CASRKQVHTEAFF.

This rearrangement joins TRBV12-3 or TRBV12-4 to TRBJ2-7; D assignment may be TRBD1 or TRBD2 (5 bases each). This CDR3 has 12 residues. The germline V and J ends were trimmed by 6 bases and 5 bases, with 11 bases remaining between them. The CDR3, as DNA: TGTGCCAGCAGCCCTAGGGGAGACGAGCAGTACTTC. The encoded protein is CASSPRGDEQYF.

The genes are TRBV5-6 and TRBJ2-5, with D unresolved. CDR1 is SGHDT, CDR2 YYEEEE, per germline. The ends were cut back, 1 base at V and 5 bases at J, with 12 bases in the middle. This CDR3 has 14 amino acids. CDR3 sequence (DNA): TGTGCCAGCAGCTTGAAAGGACCTGTGGAGACCCAGTACTTC. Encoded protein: CASSLKGPVETQYF.

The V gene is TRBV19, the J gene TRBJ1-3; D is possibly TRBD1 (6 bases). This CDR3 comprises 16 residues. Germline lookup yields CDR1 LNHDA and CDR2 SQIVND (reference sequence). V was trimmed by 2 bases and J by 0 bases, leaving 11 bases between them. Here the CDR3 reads CASSIWGRISGNTIYF. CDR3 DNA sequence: TGTGCCAGTAGTATATGGGGGCGGATCTCTGGAAACACCATATATTTT.

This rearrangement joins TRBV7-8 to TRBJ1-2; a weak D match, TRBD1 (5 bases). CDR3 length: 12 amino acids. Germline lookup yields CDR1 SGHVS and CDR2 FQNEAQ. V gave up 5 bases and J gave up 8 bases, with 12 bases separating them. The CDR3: CASSTGLIGYTF. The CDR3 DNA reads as TGTGCCAGCAGCACGGGACTTATAGGCTACACCTTC.

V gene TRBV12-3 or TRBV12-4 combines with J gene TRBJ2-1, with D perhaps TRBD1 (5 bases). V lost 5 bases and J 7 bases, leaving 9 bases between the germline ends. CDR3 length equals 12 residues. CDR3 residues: CASSQPGNEQFF. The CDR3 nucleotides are TGTGCCAGCAGTCAACCAGGGAATGAGCAGTTCTTC.

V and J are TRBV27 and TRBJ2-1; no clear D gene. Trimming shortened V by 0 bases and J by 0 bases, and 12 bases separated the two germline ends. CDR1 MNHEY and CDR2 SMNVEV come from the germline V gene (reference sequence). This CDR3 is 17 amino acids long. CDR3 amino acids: CASSLSGPPSSYNEQFF. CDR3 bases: TGTGCCAGCAGTTTATCGGGCCCTCCGAGCTCCTACAATGAGCAGTTCTTC.

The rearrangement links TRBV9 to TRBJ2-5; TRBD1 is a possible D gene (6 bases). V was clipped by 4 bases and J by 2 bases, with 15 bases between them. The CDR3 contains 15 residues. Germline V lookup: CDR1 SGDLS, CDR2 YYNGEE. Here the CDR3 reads CASSPAGALQETQYF. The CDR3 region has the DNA TGTGCCAGCAGCCCGGCAGGGGCCTTACAAGAGACCCAGTACTTC.